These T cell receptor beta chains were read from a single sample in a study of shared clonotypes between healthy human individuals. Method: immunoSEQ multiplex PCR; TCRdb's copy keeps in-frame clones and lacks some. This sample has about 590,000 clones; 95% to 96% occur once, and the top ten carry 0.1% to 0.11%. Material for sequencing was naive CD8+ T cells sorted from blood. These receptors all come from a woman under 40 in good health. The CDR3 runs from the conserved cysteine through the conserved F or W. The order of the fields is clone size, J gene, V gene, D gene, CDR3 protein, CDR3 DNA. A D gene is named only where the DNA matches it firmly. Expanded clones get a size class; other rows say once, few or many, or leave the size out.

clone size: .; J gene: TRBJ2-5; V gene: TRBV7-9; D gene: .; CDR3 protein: CASSLPNQRVQETQYF; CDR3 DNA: TGTGCCAGCAGCTTACCGAACCAGCGGGTTCAAGAGACCCAGTACTTC
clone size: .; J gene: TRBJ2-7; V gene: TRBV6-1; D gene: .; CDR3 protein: CASSEGGNPFYEQYF; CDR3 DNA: TGTGCCAGCAGTGAAGGGGGGAACCCCTTCTACGAGCAGTACTTC
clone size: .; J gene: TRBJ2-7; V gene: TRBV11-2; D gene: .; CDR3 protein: CASSPGDLFSYEQYF; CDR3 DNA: TGTGCCAGCAGCCCCGGGGACTTATTCTCCTACGAGCAGTACTTC
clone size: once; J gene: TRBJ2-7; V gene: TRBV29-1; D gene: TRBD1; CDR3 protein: CSVRQGLRKRSSYEQYF; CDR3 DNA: TGCAGCGTGCGACAGGGGTTGAGAAAGCGGAGCTCCTACGAGCAGTACTTC
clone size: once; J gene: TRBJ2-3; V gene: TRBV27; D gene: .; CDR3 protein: CASSLTATDTQYF; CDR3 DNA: TGTGCCAGCAGTCTGACAGCCACAGATACGCAGTATTTT
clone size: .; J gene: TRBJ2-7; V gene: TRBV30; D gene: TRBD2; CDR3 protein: CAWTSGNDYEQYF; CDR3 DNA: TGTGCCTGGACTAGCGGGAACGACTACGAGCAGTACTTC
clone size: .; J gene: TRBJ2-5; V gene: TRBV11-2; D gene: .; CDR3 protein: CASSLGIQETQYF; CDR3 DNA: TGTGCCAGCAGCTTAGGGATACAAGAGACCCAGTACTTC
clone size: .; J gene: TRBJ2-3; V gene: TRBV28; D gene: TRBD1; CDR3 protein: CASIQTGVSTDTQYF; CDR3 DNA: TGTGCCAGCATTCAAACAGGGGTTTCCACAGATACGCAGTATTTT
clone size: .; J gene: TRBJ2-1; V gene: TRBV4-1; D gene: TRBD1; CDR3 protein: CASSRDRERDPGDEQFF; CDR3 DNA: TGCGCCAGCTCTCGGGACAGGGAACGCGATCCTGGGGATGAGCAGTTCTTC
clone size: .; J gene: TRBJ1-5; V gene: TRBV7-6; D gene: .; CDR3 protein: CASSLGGGSQPQHF; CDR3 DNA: TGTGCCAGCAGCTTAGGGGGTGGTAGTCAGCCCCAGCATTTT
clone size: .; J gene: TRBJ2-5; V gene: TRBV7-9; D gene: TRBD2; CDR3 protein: CASSLASGREETQYF; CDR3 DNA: TGTGCCAGCAGCTTAGCTAGCGGGAGGGAGGAGACCCAGTACTTC
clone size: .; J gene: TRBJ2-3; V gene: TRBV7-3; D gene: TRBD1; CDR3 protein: CASSWTGGLSTDTQYF; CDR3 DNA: TGTGCCAGCAGCTGGACAGGGGGCCTCAGCACAGATACGCAGTATTTT
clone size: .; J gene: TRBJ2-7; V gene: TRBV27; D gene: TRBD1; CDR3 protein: CASSPSGQGREQYF; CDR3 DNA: TGTGCCAGCAGTCCCTCAGGACAGGGTCGAGAGCAGTACTTC
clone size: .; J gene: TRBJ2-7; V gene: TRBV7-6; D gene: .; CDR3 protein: CASSLRPGTYEQYF; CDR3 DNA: TGTGCCAGCAGCTTAAGACCGGGAACCTACGAGCAGTACTTC
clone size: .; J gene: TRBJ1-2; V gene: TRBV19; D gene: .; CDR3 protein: CASSPMISGGNYGYTF; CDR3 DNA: TGTGCCAGTAGTCCTATGATCAGTGGCGGAAACTATGGCTACACCTTC
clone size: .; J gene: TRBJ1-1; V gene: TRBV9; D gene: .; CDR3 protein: CASSVGAGAEAFF; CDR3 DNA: TGTGCCAGCAGCGTAGGGGCGGGGGCTGAAGCTTTCTTT
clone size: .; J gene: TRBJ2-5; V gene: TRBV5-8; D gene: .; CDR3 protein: CASSFLVEETQYF; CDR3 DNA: TGTGCCAGCAGCTTTTTAGTGGAAGAGACCCAGTACTTC
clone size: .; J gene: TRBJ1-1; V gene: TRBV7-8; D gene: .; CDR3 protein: CASSLVGSNDAFF; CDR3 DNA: TGTGCCAGCAGCTTAGTTGGGTCGAATGATGCTTTCTTT
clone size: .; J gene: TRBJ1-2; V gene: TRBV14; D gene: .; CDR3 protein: CASSQDRDGNGNGYTF; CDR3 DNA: TGTGCCAGCAGCCAAGACCGGGACGGCAATGGAAATGGCTACACCTTC
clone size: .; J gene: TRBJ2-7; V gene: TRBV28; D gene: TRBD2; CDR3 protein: CASSLPARGSGRESYEQYF; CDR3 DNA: TGTGCCAGCAGTTTACCCGCGAGGGGTAGCGGGAGGGAGTCCTACGAGCAGTACTTC
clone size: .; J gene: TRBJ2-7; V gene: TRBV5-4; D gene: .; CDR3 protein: CASSRDGPYEQYF; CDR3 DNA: TGTGCCAGCAGCCGGGACGGCCCCTACGAGCAGTACTTC
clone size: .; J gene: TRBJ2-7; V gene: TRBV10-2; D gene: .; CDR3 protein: CASSPAGAFEQYF; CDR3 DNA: TGCGCCAGCAGTCCCGCCGGTGCCTTTGAGCAGTACTTC
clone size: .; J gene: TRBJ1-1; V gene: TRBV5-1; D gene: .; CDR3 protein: CASSLNQDNTEAFF; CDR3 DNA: TGCGCCAGCAGCTTGAACCAGGATAACACTGAAGCTTTCTTT
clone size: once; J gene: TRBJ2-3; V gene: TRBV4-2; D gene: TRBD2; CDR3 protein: CASSQEISGTGSTDTQYF; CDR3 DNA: TGTGCCAGCAGCCAAGAGATTAGCGGGACCGGCAGCACAGATACGCAGTATTTT
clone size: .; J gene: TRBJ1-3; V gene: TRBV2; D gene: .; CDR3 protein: CASNSGNTIYF; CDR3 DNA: TGTGCCAGCAACAGTGGAAACACCATATATTTT
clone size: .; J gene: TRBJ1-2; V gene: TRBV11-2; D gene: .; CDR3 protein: CASSLVVEGRGYGYTF; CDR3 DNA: TGTGCCAGCAGCTTAGTTGTAGAGGGAAGAGGCTATGGCTACACCTTC
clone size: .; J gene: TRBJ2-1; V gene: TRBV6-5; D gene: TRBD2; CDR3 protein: CASSYSIGRANEQFF; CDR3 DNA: TGTGCCAGCAGTTACTCGATCGGGAGGGCCAATGAGCAGTTCTTC
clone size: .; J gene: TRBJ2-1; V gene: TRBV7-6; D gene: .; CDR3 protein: CASSQRSGTSSYNEQFF; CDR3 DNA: TGTGCCAGCAGCCAACGTTCGGGAACAAGCTCCTACAATGAGCAGTTCTTC
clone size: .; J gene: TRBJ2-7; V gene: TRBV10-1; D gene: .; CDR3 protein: CASSEYVAYEQYF; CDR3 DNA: TGCGCCAGCAGTGAGTACGTAGCTTACGAGCAGTACTTC
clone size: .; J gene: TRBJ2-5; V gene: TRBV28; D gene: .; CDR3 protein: CAGAVGETQYF; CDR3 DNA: TGTGCCGGGGCGGTCGGAGAGACCCAGTACTTC